This entry concerns a single T cell receptor beta chain. What it recognizes is unknown. The sample belongs to a study of cytomegalovirus exposure and HLA in healthy donors. This PCR relied on a set of 60 Vbeta primers and 13 Jbeta primers. Data came from immunoSEQ multiplex PCR; TCRdb stores just in-frame clones and leaves some out. The sample has about 190,000 clones, roughly 84% seen once. Germline assignment: CDR1 LGHNA and CDR2 YSLEER. CDR3 size: 16 residues. J was trimmed by 4 bases and V by 4 bases; bases with no gene match: 8. Findings of the study overall: According to a later analysis, most TCR beta chains associated with CMV appeared HLA-restricted.

Sequencing was performed on PBMCs. V usage is TRBV4-3 and J usage is TRBJ2-2, with 8 nucleotides matching TRBD2. The receptor was derived from a boy aged 10-17 years in good health and CMV-seronegative. The CDR3 protein is CASSPRGGQGTGELFF. In DNA, the CDR3 is TGCGCCAGCAGCCCCCGCGGGGGGCAAGGCACCGGGGAGCTGTTTTTT.